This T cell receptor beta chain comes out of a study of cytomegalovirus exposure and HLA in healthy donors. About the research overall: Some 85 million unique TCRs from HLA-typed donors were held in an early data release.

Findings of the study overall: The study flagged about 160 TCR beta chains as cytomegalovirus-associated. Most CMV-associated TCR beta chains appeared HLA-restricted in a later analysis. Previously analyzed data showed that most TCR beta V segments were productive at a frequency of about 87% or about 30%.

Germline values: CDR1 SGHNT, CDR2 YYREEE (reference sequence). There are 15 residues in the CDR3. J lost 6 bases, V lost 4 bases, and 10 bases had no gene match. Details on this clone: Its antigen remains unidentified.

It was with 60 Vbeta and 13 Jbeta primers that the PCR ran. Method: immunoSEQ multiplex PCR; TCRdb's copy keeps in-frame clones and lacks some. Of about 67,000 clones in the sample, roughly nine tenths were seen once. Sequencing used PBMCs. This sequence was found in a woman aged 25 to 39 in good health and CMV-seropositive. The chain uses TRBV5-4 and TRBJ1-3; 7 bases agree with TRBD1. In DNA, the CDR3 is TGTGCCAGCAGCCTCCGCCCGGACAGGCCAAACACCATATATTTT. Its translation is CASSLRPDRPNTIYF.